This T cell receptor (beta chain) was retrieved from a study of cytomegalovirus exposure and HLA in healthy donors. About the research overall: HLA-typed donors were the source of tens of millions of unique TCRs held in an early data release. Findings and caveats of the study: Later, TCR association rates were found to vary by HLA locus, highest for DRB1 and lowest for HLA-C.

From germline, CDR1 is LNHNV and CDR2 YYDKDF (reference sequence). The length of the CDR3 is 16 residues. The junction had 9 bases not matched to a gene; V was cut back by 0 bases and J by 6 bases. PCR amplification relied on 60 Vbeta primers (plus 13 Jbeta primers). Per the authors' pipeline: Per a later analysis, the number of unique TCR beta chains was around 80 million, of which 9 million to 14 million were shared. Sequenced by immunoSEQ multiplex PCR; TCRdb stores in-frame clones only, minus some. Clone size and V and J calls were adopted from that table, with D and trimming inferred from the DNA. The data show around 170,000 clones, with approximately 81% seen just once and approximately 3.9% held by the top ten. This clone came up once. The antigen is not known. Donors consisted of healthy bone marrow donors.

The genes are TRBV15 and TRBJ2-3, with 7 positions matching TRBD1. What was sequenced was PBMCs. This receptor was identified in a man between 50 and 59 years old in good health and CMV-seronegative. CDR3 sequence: CATSRDGGRGTDTQYF. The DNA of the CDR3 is TGTGCCACCAGCAGAGATGGTGGCAGGGGGACGGATACGCAGTATTTT.